One and the same sample provided the 28 T cell receptor beta chains below, sequenced in a study of long-term antiretroviral therapy in people with HIV. Survey-level resolution applied to immunoSEQ assay v3.0. Using immunoSEQ multiplex PCR, the repertoire was profiled, and TCRdb retains in-frame clones only, with some absent. The sample has over 30,000 clones; 78% are singletons. The sequencing used unsorted PBMCs, collected 3.1 years after starting antiretroviral therapy. The receptor set was obtained from a woman in her forties or fifties with HIV.

V is TRBV6-1 and J is TRBJ1-1; D not resolved. V gave up 5 bases and J gave up 5 bases, with 6 bases separating them. CDR1 is MNHNS and CDR2 is SASEGT in the germline V gene. The CDR3 extends over 11 amino acids. CDR3 sequence: CASSWGTEAFF. CDR3 nucleotide sequence: TGTGCCAGCAGTTGGGGAACTGAAGCTTTCTTT.

The CDR3 reads CASSLGNWDEQYF. The CDR3 DNA is TGTGCCAGCAGCTTAGGTAACTGGGACGAGCAGTACTTC. The chain links TRBV7-3 to TRBJ2-7; the D is unclear. Germline CDR1 is SGHTA and CDR2 is FQGTGA. Trimming took off 2 bases at V and 5 bases at J, with 10 bases between the two ends. This CDR3 spans 13 amino acids.

This chain uses TRBV30 with TRBJ2-1, with a weak D call TRBD2 (7 bases). In germline, CDR1 is GTSNPN, CDR2 SVGIG (reference sequence). This CDR3 comprises 16 residues. V dropped 0 bases and J dropped 6 bases, with 18 bases sitting between them. This CDR3 reads CAWSVGWAGALNEQFF. CDR3 nucleotides: TGTGCCTGGAGTGTAGGATGGGCGGGGGCACTCAATGAGCAGTTCTTC.

The chain employs TRBV5-6 and TRBJ2-5; no firm D call. The CDR3 contains 13 residues. Trimming pared 3 bases from V and 7 bases from J, leaving 13 bases between. Germline V gene sequence: CDR1 SGHDT, CDR2 YYEEEE. The CDR3 protein is CASSSGSLGTQYF. The DNA for the CDR3 is TGTGCCAGCAGCTCCGGCTCTCTTGGGACCCAGTACTTC.

This clone has only one observation. CDR3 nucleotide sequence: TGTGCCAGTACCCGTCTGCCGGGACAGGGGGCGAGTCAGCCCCAGCATTTT. It translates to CASTRLPGQGASQPQHF. V usage is TRBV19 and J usage is TRBJ1-5, with 12 bases fitting TRBD1. CDR1 and CDR2 from the germline V gene are LNHDA and SQIVND (reference sequence). J lost 6 bases, V lost 7 bases, and 13 bases had no gene match. The CDR3 is 17 amino acids.

This clone has just one count. CDR3 loop: CASSIFPGAGKNNEQFF. The DNA of the CDR3 is TGTGCCAGTAGTATTTTCCCGGGGGCGGGAAAAAACAATGAGCAGTTCTTC. This sequence joins TRBV19 and TRBJ2-1; D may correspond to TRBD1 or TRBD2 (6 bases each). V gave up 3 bases and J gave up 5 bases, with 20 bases separating them. The CDR3 has 17 residues. Per germline, CDR1 LNHDA and CDR2 SQIVND (reference sequence).

The chain has TRBV19 and TRBJ1-5; maybe TRBD1 (6 bases). Germline V gene lookup returns CDR1 LNHDA and CDR2 SQIVND (reference sequence). The CDR3 totals 15 residues. Deletions cut 1 base from V and 5 bases from J, with 12 bases between. CDR3 nucleotide sequence: TGTGCCAGTAGTATAGGTGCACAGGGAGATCAGCCCCAGCATTTT. Translating gives CASSIGAQGDQPQHF. The variable domain in full, completed from reference TRBV19 and TRBJ1-5, reads DGGITQSPKYLFRKEGQNVTLSCEQNLNHDAMYWYRQDPGQGLRLIYYSQIVNDFQKGDIAEGYSVSREKKESFPLTVTSAQKNPTAFYLCASSIGAQGDQPQHFGDGTRLSIL.

The gene calls are TRBV18 and TRBJ2-5; 10 bases map to TRBD1. The CDR3 totals 15 residues. Germline lookup yields CDR1 KGHSH and CDR2 LQKENI. V dropped 3 bases and J dropped 5; count of bases not matched to a gene: 6. The CDR3 region is CASSPGQGRMETQYF. CDR3 DNA: TGTGCCAGCTCACCGGGACAGGGGCGCATGGAGACCCAGTACTTC.

The chain combines TRBV9 with TRBJ2-1; possibly TRBD1 for D (5 bases). The germline gives CDR1 SGDLS, CDR2 YYNGEE. Trimming took off 4 bases at V and 3 bases at J, with 8 bases between the two ends. This CDR3 is built from 13 residues. CDR3 amino acids: CASSSGNYNEQFF. The CDR3 DNA follows: TGTGCCAGCAGCTCAGGGAACTACAATGAGCAGTTCTTC.

The chain recombines TRBV9 with TRBJ2-3, with TRBD2 matching 14 bases. The CDR3 totals 16 residues. Germline V gene sequence: CDR1 SGDLS, CDR2 YYNGEE. V dropped 2 bases and J dropped 5; count of bases not matched to a gene: 4. The chain's CDR3 is CASSVLTSGGEDTQYF. The DNA of the CDR3 is TGTGCCAGCAGCGTCCTGACTAGCGGGGGGGAAGATACGCAGTATTTT.

To note about this clone: Likely a read error: the CDR3 ends without its conserved phenylalanine or tryptophan. No DNA is shown, since the ends of the CDR3 on it are uncertain; the CDR3 is the one TCRdb lists. The V call is TRBV5-6, the J call TRBJ1-2. Including both end residues, the CDR3 is 13 amino acids long. The V gene's germline CDR1 is SGHDT and CDR2 YYEEEE. CDR3 loop: CASSLRTSPPARL.

The chain couples TRBV4-1 to TRBJ2-7; 8 bases fit TRBD2. Losses at the gene ends were 5 bases for V and 2 bases for J; bases not matched to a gene: 11. Germline CDR1 MGHRA, CDR2 YSYEKL. The CDR3 extends over 16 amino acids. The CDR3 sequence is CASSYQWAGGAYEQYF. In nucleotides, the CDR3 is TGCGCCAGCAGCTATCAGTGGGCGGGGGGAGCCTACGAGCAGTACTTC.

The chain uses TRBV12-5 and TRBJ1-1, with D unresolved. Germline values: CDR1 LGHNT, CDR2 FRNRAP. Trimming shortened V by 3 bases and J by 3 bases, and 8 bases separated the two germline ends. This CDR3 comprises 13 residues. CDR3 DNA: TGTGCTAGTGGTTTTTTGAGAGACACTGAAGCTTTCTTT. Translation gives CASGFLRDTEAFF.

The J gene is TRBJ1-2, the V gene TRBV4-2, with D hard to call. The CDR3 runs to 15 residues. The V end lost 0 bases, the J end lost 4 bases, and 12 bases lay between the germline ends. The germline V gene has CDR1 LGHNA and CDR2 YNFKEQ. CDR3 sequence: CASSQDPSRAYGYTF. The CDR3, as DNA: TGTGCCAGCAGCCAAGATCCATCGAGGGCCTATGGCTACACCTTC.

A single count supports this clone. The V and J genes are TRBV29-1 and TRBJ1-2; D perhaps matches TRBD1 (5 bases). The CDR3 extends over 13 amino acids. Trimming shortened V by 4 bases and J by 1 base, and 10 bases separated the two germline ends. Looked up from germline, CDR1 is SQVTM and CDR2 is ANQGSEA. The CDR3 coding sequence is TGCAGCGTTGGGGGCCACCTTAACTATGGCTACACCTTC. Amino acid sequence: CSVGGHLNYGYTF.

The chain has TRBV7-3 and TRBJ1-6; D is undetermined. V shed 5 bases and J shed 5 bases, with 10 bases lying between them. Germline loops: CDR1 SGHTA, CDR2 FQGTGA. CDR3 length: 14 amino acids. CDR3 nucleotide sequence: TGTGCCAGCAGCCTCCTTGGGCATAATTCACCCCTCCACTTT. Translating gives CASSLLGHNSPLHF.

This clone was observed once. V usage is TRBV30 and J usage is TRBJ1-1; D not resolved. The CDR3 totals 14 residues. Deletions cut 2 bases from V and 4 bases from J, with 14 bases between. Germline CDR1 reads GTSNPN; CDR2 reads SVGIG (reference sequence). CDR3 sequence: CAWSMGPRSTEAFF. The CDR3 DNA reads TGTGCCTGGAGTATGGGCCCCAGGAGCACTGAAGCTTTCTTT.

The chain joins TRBV7-6 to TRBJ1-6, with TRBD1 matching 7 bases. The germline V gene encodes CDR1 SGHVS and CDR2 FNYEAQ. The CDR3 loop spans 13 amino acids. The V segment lost 5 bases and the J segment 10 bases; nucleotides outside the gene matches: 5. The CDR3 nucleotides are TGTGCCAGCAGCGACAGGGTAGAATCACCCCTCCACTTT. This gives the protein CASSDRVESPLHF.

V usage is TRBV29-1 and J usage is TRBJ1-1; D unresolved. The V end was cut by 1 base, the J end by 0 bases, with 9 bases between. The CDR3 runs to 14 residues. Germline V gene data show CDR1 as SQVTM and CDR2 as ANQGSEA. The CDR3 protein is CSVEGRFMNTEAFF. The DNA for the CDR3 is TGCAGCGTTGAAGGGCGGTTCATGAACACTGAAGCTTTCTTT.

The chain joins TRBV18 to TRBJ1-4; D is ambiguous. The CDR3 has 11 amino acids. V was shortened by 2 bases and J by 8 bases, with 3 bases between the two germline ends. CDR1 is KGHSH, CDR2 LQKENI, per germline. CDR3 nucleotides: TGTGCCAGCTCACCAGGGGAAAAACTGTTTTTT. Translated: CASSPGEKLFF.

The chain uses TRBV25-1 and TRBJ1-3; D possibly corresponds to TRBD1 (6 bases). The CDR3 is 17 amino acids. V was clipped by 5 bases and J by 0 bases, with 17 bases between them. The V gene's germline CDR1 is MGHDK and CDR2 SYGVNS. DNA for the CDR3: TGTGCCAGCAGTCCCCGGCAGGGGCTCAGCTCTGGAAACACCATATATTTT. This gives the protein CASSPRQGLSSGNTIYF.

V gene TRBV19 combines with J gene TRBJ2-4, with 11 positions matching TRBD1. V gave up 9 bases and J gave up 3 bases; unmatched junction bases: 7. Per germline, CDR1 LNHDA and CDR2 SQIVND (reference sequence). This CDR3 contains 15 residues. This CDR3 reads CARRDRGLVKNIQYF. The CDR3 DNA is TGTGCCAGACGGGACAGGGGGTTGGTCAAAAACATTCAGTACTTC.

The rearrangement joins TRBV12-5 to TRBJ2-7; no firm D call. The length of the CDR3 is 12 residues. Germline V gives CDR1 LGHNT, CDR2 FRNRAP. Trimming shortened V by 1 base and J by 0 bases, and 1 base separated the two germline ends. The CDR3 nucleotides are TGTGCTAGTGGTTTGGGCTCCTACGAGCAGTACGTC. Translation gives CASGLGSYEQYV.

The CDR3 region is CASSEADSNQPQHF. CDR3 nucleotides: TGTGCCAGCAGTGAAGCGGACTCGAACCAGCCCCAGCATTTT. V gene TRBV6-1 combines with J gene TRBJ1-5; no clear D. Germline CDR1 MNHNS, CDR2 SASEGT. The CDR3 is 14 residues long. Between the trimmed V and J ends, which lost 0 bases and 7 bases, there was a span of 10 bases.

The chain is built from TRBV21-1 and TRBJ2-5; the table's D call of TRBD2 was not tested on the DNA. TRBV21-1 constitutes a pseudogene. This CDR3 comprises 17 residues. The CDR3 DNA sequence: TGTGCCAGCAGCTACCCGGGACTAGCGGGTGCAAAAGAGACCCAGTACTTC. Translation: CASSYPGLAGAKETQYF.

This clone was seen once. This chain connects TRBV30 to TRBJ1-5; TRBD1 agrees at 8 bases. CDR3 size: 14 residues. Per the germline V gene, CDR1 is GTSNPN and CDR2 is SVGIG (reference sequence). Trimming cost V 0 bases and J 7 bases; bases outside gene matches: 5. The CDR3: CAWSVGTGGQPQHF. In DNA, the CDR3 is TGTGCCTGGAGTGTAGGTACAGGGGGACAGCCCCAGCATTTT.

The chain has TRBV9 and TRBJ1-3; the D is unclear. The length of the CDR3 is 15 residues. CDR1 is SGDLS, CDR2 YYNGEE, per germline. Trimming stripped 4 bases from V and 0 bases from J, with 11 bases between. The CDR3: CASSQTSASGNTIYF. For the CDR3, the DNA is TGTGCCAGCAGCCAGACGTCAGCCTCTGGAAACACCATATATTTT.

The chain employs TRBV7-9 and TRBJ2-1, with 11 nucleotides matching TRBD2. Trimming cost V 3 bases and J 7 bases; bases outside gene matches: 2. The CDR3 spans 14 residues. The germline CDR1 and CDR2 sequences are SEHNR and FQNEAQ (reference sequence). CDR3 nucleotide sequence: TGTGCCAGCAGCTTTAGCGGGGGGGCGAATGAGCAGTTCTTC. Translated: CASSFSGGANEQFF.